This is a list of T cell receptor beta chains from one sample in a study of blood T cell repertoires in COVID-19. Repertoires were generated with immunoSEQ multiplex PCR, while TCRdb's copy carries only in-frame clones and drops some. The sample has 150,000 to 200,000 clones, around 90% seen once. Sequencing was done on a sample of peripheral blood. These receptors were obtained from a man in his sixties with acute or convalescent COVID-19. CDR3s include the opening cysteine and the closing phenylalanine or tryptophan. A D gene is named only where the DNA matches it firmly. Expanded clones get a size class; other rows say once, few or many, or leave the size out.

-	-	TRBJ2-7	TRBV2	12	TGTGCCAGCAGTGAATCGGGGGATGAGCAGTACTTC	CASSESGDEQYF
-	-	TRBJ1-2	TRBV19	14	TGTGCCAGTAGTATTTTGTCAGGGGAATTTAGCTACACCTTC	CASSILSGEFSYTF
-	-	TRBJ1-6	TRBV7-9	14	TGTGCCAGCAGCCCGCGGGAGGGAAATTCACCCCTCCACTTT	CASSPREGNSPLHF
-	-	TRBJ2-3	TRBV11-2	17	TGTGCCAGCAGCCCCAGTTCCCGAACCATGATGACAGATACGCAGTATTTT	CASSPSSRTMMTDTQYF
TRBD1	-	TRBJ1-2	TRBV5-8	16	TGTGCCAGCAGCCGGAAAAGGACAGGGGGCGCCGGTGGCTACACCTTC	CASSRKRTGGAGGYTF
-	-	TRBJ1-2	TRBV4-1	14	TGCGCCAGCAGCCAACCACAGGGTAACTATGGCTACACCTTC	CASSQPQGNYGYTF
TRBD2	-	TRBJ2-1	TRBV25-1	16	TGTGCCAGCAGTCCCCGAGCTAGCGGGGGGTTAGGTGAGCAGTTCTTC	CASSPRASGGLGEQFF
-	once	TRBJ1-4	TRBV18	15	TGTGCCAGCTCACCACCATCCAGGAATAATGAAAAACTGTTTTTT	CASSPPSRNNEKLFF
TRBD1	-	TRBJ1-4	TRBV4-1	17	TGCGCCAGCAGCCATCCCCCCGCAGGGGGCGAGAATGAAAAACTGTTTTTT	CASSHPPAGGENEKLFF
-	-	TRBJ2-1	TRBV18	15	TGTGCCAGCTCACCACCTAACAGGGTGGACAATGAGCAGTTCTTC	CASSPPNRVDNEQFF
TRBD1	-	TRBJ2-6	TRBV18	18	TGTGCCAGCTCACCGATGACAGGGCTTAGCTCTGGGGCCAACGTCCTGACTTTC	CASSPMTGLSSGANVLTF
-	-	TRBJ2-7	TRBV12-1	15	TGTGCCAGCAGCGAGGGACAGGCAAGCTCCTACGAGCAGTACTTC	CASSEGQASSYEQYF
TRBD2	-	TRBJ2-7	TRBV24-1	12	TGTGCCGCGGGGGACGGCTCCTACGAGCAGTACTTC	CAAGDGSYEQYF
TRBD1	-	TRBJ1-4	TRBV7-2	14	TGTGCCAGCAGATTAACAGGGGGCCGTGAAAAACTGTTTTTT	CASRLTGGREKLFF
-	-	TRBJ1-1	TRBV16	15	TGTGCCAGCAGCCAATCGGGGAGACAAGCGACTGAAGCTTTCTTT	CASSQSGRQATEAFF
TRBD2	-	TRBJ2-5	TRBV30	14	TGTGCCTGGAGCCCGACTAGCGGGGGGGAGACCCAGTACTTC	CAWSPTSGGETQYF
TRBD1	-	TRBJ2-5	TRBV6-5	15	TGTGCCAGTAGACAGGGGGAAACACTTTTGGAGACCCAGTACTTC	CASRQGETLLETQYF
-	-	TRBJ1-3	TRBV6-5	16	TGTGCCAGCAGTTACTCGACAGTCGTCTCTGGAAACACCATATATTTT	CASSYSTVVSGNTIYF
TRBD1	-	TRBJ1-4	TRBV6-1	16	TGTGCCAGCAGTGAACGACAGGGGGCGAAGGGTGAAAAACTGTTTTTT	CASSERQGAKGEKLFF
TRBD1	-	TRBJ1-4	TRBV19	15	TGTGCCAGTAGCCCCTGGACAGGGCCTAATGAAAAACTGTTTTTT	CASSPWTGPNEKLFF
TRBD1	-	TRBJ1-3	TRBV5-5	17	TGTGCCAGCAGCTCTCGACAGGGGACGGTATTGGGAAACACCATATATTTT	CASSSRQGTVLGNTIYF
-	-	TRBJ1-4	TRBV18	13	TGTGCCAGCTCACGTAACAGGTTGGAAAAACTGTTTTTT	CASSRNRLEKLFF
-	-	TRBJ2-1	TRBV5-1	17	TGCGCCAGCAGCTTGGAGTTTATGGGCAGGGCGAACAATGAGCAGTTCTTC	CASSLEFMGRANNEQFF
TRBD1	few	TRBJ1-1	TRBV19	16	TGTGCCAGTAGTCCTCTACACAAAGGACAGGGGACTGAAGCTTTCTTT	CASSPLHKGQGTEAFF
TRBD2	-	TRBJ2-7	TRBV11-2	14	TGTGCCAGCAGCGTTCGGGGGGGACTTTACGAGCAGTACTTC	CASSVRGGLYEQYF
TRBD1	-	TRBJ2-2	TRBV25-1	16	TGTGCCAGCAGTGGTTTTCAGGGGGCCTCGACCGGGGAGCTGTTTTTT	CASSGFQGASTGELFF
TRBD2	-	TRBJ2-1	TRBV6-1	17	TGTGCCAGCAGTGGTCGCGGGGGGGCCCTCTGGTACAATGAGCAGTTCTTC	CASSGRGGALWYNEQFF
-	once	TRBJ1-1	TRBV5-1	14	TGCGCCAGCAGCCCACTTATGGGGGCGGCTGAAGCTTTCTTT	CASSPLMGAAEAFF
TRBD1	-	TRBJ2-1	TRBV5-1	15	TGCGCCAGCAGCTTGGCGGGACAGGGCCGGAATGAGCAGTTCTTC	CASSLAGQGRNEQFF
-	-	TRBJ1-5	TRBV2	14	TGTGCCAGCAGTGAGGCAGGGTTTTATCAGCCCCAGCATTTT	CASSEAGFYQPQHF
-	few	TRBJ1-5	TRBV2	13	TGTGCCAGCAACGACAGAAACAATCAGCCCCAGCATTTT	CASNDRNNQPQHF
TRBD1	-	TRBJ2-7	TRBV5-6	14	TGTGCCAGCAGCTCGGCAAAGACAGGGTTTGAGCAGTACTTC	CASSSAKTGFEQYF
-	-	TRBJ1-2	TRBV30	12	TGTGCCTGGAGTCCCGGGACTCGGGGCTACACCTTC	CAWSPGTRGYTF
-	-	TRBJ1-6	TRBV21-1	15	TGTGCCAGCAGCCTCCCTGACAGTGCTAATTCACCCCTCCACTTT	CASSLPDSANSPLHF
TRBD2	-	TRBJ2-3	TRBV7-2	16	TGTGCCAGCAGCTTAGTGGCGGGGGGCGGCACAGATACGCAGTATTTT	CASSLVAGGGTDTQYF
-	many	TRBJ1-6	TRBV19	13	TGTGCCAGTAGTATGGAGGTTAATTCACCCCTCCACTTT	CASSMEVNSPLHF
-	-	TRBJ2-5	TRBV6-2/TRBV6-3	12	TGTGCCAGCAGTTTCTCCTCGGAGACCCAGTACTTC	CASSFSSETQYF
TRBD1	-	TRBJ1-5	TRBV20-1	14	TGCAGTGCTAGTTCCAGGGGGCGGAATCAGCCCCAGCATTTT	CSASSRGRNQPQHF
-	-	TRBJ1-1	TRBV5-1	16	TGCGCCAGCAGCTTGGATCCAGGGGAGGGGAACACTGAAGCTTTCTTT	CASSLDPGEGNTEAFF
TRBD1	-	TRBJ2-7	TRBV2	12	TGTGCCAGCAGGGGGACAGTCTACGACGCGTACTTC	CASRGTVYDAYF
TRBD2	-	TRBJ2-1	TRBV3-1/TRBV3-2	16	TGTGCCAGCAGCCAGTCCGGGACTATAGCCTGGAATGAGCAGTTCTTC	CASSQSGTIAWNEQFF
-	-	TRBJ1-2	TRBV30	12	TGTGCCTGGAGGGCCACAGATTATGGCTACACCTTC	CAWRATDYGYTF
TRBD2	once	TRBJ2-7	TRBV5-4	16	TGTGCCAGCAGCTTGATTTCTGGGGCTAGCGGGGACGAGCAGTACTTC	CASSLISGASGDEQYF
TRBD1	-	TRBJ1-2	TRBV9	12	TGTGCCAGCAGGGGACAGGACTATGGCTACACCTTC	CASRGQDYGYTF
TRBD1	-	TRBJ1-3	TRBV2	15	TGTGCCAGCAGTAGGGACAGGAGCTCTGGAAACACCATATATTTT	CASSRDRSSGNTIYF
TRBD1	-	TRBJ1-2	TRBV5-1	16	TGCGCCAGCAGCCATAGGCCGGGACAGCCATACTATGGCTACACCTTC	CASSHRPGQPYYGYTF
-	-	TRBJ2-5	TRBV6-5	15	TGTGCCAGCAGCCCAACGGAGGTGGAACTTGAGACCCAGTACTTC	CASSPTEVELETQYF